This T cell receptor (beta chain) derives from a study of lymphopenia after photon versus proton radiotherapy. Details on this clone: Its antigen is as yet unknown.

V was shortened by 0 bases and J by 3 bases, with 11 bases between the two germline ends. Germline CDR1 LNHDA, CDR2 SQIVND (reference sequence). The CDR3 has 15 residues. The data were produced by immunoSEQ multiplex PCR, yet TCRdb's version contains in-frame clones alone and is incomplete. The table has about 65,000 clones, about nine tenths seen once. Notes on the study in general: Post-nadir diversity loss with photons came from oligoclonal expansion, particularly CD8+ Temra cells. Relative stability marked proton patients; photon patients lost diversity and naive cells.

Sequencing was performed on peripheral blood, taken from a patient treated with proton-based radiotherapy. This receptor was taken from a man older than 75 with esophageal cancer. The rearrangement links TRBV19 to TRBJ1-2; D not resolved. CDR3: CASSIDNGFDYGYTF. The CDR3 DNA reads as TGTGCCAGTAGTATAGATAACGGATTCGACTATGGCTACACCTTC.